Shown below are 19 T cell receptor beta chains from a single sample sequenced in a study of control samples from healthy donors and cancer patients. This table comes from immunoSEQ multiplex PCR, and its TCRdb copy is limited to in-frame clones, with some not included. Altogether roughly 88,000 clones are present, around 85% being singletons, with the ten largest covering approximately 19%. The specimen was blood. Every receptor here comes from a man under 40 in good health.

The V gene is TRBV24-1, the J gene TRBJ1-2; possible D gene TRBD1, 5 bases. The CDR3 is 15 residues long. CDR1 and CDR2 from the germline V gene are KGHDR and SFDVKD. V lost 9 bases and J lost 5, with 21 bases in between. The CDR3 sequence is CATGAVGRPLYGYTF. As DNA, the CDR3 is TGTGCCACCGGGGCCGTTGGACGGCCCTTATATGGCTACACCTTC.

CDR3 sequence reads: CAISGWGAGDGEQYF. As DNA, the CDR3 is TGTGCCATCAGTGGCTGGGGGGCGGGAGATGGAGAGCAGTACTTC. J is TRBJ2-7 and V is TRBV10-3; D might be TRBD2 (7 bases). V lost 4 bases to trimming and J lost 7 bases, with 20 bases between them. Germline CDR1 is ENHRY and CDR2 is SYGVKD. There are 15 residues in the CDR3.

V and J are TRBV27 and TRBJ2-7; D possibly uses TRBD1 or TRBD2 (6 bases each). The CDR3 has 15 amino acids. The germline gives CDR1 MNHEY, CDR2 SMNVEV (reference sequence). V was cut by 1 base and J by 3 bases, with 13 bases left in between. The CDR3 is CASSLFGGAGYEQYF. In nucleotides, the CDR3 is TGTGCCAGCAGTTTATTCGGGGGCGCAGGCTACGAGCAGTACTTC.

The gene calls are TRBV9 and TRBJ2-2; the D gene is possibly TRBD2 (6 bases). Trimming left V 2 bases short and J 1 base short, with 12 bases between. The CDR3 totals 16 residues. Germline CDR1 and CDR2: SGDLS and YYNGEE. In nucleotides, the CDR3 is TGTGCCAGCAGCGTCTTGGGCGGGGTGAACACCGGGGAGCTGTTTTTT. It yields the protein CASSVLGGVNTGELFF.

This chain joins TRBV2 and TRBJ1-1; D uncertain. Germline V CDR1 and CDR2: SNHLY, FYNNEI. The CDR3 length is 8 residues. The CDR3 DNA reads TGTGTCCCTCAATCGGCTTTCTTT. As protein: CVPQSAFF.

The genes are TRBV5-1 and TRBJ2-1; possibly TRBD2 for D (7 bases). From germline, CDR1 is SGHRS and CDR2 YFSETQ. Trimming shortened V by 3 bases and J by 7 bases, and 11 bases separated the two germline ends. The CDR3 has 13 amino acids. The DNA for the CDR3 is TGCGCCAGCAGCTCCAGGGGAGGGAATGAGCAGTTCTTC. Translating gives CASSSRGGNEQFF.

This chain's CDR3 is CASSSRGTGGYTEAFF. CDR3 DNA: TGTGCCAGCAGCTCACGAGGGACAGGGGGCTACACTGAAGCTTTCTTT. The V call is TRBV11-2, the J call TRBJ1-1; TRBD1 matches 12 bases. CDR1 SGHAT and CDR2 FQNNGV come from the germline V gene. The CDR3 runs to 16 residues. V was clipped by 4 bases and J by 3 bases; unmatched bases: 6.

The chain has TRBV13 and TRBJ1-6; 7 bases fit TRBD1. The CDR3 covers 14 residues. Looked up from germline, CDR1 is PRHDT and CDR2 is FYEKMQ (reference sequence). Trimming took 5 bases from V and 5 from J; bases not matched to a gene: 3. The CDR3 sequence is CASSAGTDNSPLHF. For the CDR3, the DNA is TGTGCCAGCAGCGCCGGGACAGATAATTCACCCCTCCACTTT.

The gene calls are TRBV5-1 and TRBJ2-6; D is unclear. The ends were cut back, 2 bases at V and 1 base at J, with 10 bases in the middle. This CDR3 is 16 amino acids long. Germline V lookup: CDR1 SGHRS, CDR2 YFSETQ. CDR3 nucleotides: TGCGCCAGCAGCTTTTCAATTTCTTCTGGGGCCAACGTCCTGACTTTC. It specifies CASSFSISSGANVLTF.

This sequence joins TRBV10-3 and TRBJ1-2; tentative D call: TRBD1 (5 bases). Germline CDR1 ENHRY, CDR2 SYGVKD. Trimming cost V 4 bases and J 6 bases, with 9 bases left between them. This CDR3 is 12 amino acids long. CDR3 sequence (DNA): TGTGCCATCAGTGGAGGGGCCCATGGCTACACCTTC. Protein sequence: CAISGGAHGYTF.

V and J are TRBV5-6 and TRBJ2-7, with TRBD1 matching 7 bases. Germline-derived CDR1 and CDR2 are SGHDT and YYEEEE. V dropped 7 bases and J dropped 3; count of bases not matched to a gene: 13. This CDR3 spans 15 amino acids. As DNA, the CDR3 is TGTGCCAGCTTTTGGCACAGGGGTAAATTCTACGAGCAGTACTTC. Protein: CASFWHRGKFYEQYF.

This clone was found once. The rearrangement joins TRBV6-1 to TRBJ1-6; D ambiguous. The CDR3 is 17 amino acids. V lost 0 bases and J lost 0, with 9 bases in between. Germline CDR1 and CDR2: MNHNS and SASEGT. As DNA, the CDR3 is TGTGCCAGCAGTGAAGCAAGGGTGAGCTCCTATAATTCACCCCTCCACTTT. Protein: CASSEARVSSYNSPLHF.

CDR3 coding DNA: TGTGCCAGCAGTGAAGCTTCGCGGGGGGTAGGCTATGGCTACACCTTC. Translation gives CASSEASRGVGYGYTF. The rearrangement joins TRBV6-1 to TRBJ1-2; tentatively, D is TRBD1 (5 bases). V was pared by 0 bases and J by 4 bases, with 15 bases between. Germline loops: CDR1 MNHNS, CDR2 SASEGT. CDR3 length: 16 amino acids.

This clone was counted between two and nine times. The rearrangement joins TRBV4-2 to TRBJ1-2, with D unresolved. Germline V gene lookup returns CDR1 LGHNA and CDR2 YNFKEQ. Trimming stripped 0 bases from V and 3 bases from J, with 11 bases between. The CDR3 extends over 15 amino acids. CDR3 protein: CASSQDGSDDYGYTF. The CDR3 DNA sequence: TGTGCCAGCAGCCAAGATGGTTCAGATGACTATGGCTACACCTTC.

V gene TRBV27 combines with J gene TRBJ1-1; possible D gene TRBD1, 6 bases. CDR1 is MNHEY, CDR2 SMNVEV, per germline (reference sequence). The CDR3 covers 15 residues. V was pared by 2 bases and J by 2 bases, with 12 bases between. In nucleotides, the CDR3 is TGTGCCAGCAGTTTAATTCCGGGGGCAAACACTGAAGCTTTCTTT. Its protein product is CASSLIPGANTEAFF.

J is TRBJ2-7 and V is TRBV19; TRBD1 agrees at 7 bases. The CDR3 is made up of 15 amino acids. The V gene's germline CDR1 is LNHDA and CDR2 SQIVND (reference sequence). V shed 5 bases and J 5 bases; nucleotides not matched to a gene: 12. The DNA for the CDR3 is TGTGCCAGTAGTGCCGACCGACAGGGTTCCCACGAGCAGTACTTC. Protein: CASSADRQGSHEQYF.

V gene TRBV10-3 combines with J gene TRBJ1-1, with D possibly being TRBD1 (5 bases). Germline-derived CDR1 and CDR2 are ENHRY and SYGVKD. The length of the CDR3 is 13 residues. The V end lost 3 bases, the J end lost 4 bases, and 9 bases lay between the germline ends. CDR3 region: CAISDGGGTEAFF. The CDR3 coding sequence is TGTGCCATCAGTGATGGGGGGGGCACTGAAGCTTTCTTT.

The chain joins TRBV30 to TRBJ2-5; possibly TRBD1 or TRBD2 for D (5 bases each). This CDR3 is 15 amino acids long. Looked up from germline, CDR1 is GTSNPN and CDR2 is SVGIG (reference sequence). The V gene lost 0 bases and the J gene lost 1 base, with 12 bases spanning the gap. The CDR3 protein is CAWSVRGSSQETQYF. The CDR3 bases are TGTGCCTGGAGTGTACGGGGCAGTAGCCAAGAGACCCAGTACTTC.

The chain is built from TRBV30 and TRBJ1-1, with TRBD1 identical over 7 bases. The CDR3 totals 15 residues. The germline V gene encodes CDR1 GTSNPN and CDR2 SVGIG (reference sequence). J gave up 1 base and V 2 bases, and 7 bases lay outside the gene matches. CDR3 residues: CAWSPYDRANTEAFF. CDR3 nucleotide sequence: TGTGCCTGGAGTCCTTACGACAGGGCGAACACTGAAGCTTTCTTT.